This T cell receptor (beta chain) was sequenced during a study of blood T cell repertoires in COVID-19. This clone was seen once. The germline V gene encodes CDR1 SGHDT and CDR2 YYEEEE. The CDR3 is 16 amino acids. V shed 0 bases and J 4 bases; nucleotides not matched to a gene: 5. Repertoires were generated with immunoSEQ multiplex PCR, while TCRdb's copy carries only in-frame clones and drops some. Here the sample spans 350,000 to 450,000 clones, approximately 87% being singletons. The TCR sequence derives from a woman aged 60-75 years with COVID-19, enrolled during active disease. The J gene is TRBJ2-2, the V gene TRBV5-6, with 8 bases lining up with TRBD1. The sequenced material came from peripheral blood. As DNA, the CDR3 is TGTGCCAGCAGCTTGGGGACAGGGACGCCCACCGGGGAGCTGTTTTTT. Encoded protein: CASSLGTGTPTGELFF.